This T cell receptor beta chain emerged from a study of T cell changes during pregnancy in multiple sclerosis. This CDR3 has 18 residues. The germline CDR1 and CDR2 sequences are MDHEN and SYDVKM. Trimming cost V 8 bases and J 0 bases; bases outside gene matches: 13. The assay was immunoSEQ multiplex PCR, and TCRdb's table has in-frame clones only and misses some. The sample lists around 56,000 clones, 89% seen once, with around 1.8% in the top ten. This rearrangement joins TRBV28 to TRBJ1-3; TRBD1 matches at 10 bases. Sample: peripheral blood, taken after pregnancy. This TCR came from a female donor with multiple sclerosis, enrolled in a pregnancy study. Written as DNA, the CDR3 is TGTGCCAGCGGACCGGGACAGGGGACCGACCTCTCTGGAAACACCATATATTTT. This encodes CASGPGQGTDLSGNTIYF.